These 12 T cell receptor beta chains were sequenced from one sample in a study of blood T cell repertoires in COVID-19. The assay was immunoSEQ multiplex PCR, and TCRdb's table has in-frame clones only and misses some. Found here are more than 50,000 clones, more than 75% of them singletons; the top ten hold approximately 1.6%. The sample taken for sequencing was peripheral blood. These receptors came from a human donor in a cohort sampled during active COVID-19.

The CDR3 nucleotides are TGTGCCAGCAGCTTGGCGGGGAGGAAGTACTTC. Its protein is CASSLAGRKYF. V gene TRBV5-6 combines with J gene TRBJ2-7; tentative D call: TRBD2 (6 bases). Trimming removed 0 bases from V and 11 bases from J, with 9 bases in between. CDR3 length: 11 amino acids. Germline CDR1 SGHDT, CDR2 YYEEEE.

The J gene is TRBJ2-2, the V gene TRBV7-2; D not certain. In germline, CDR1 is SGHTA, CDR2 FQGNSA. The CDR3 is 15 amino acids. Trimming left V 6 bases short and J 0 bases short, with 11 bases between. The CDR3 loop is CASSPKLPNTGELFF. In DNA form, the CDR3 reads TGTGCCAGCAGTCCGAAACTCCCGAACACCGGGGAGCTGTTTTTT.

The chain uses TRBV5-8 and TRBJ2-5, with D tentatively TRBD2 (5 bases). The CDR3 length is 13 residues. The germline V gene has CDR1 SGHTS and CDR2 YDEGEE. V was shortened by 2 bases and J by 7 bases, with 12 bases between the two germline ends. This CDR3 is CASSFRPEGTQYF. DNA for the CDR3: TGTGCCAGCAGCTTCAGGCCCGAGGGGACCCAGTACTTC.

CDR3 DNA: TGTGCCAGCAGCTTTGCTAGCGGTGGCTCCCAAGAGACCCAGTACTTC. Amino acid sequence: CASSFASGGSQETQYF. V usage is TRBV7-9 and J usage is TRBJ2-5; 7 positions match TRBD2. The trim removed 3 bases at V and 1 base at J, leaving 8 bases unmatched. Germline V gene sequence: CDR1 SEHNR, CDR2 FQNEAQ (reference sequence). CDR3 length: 16 residues.

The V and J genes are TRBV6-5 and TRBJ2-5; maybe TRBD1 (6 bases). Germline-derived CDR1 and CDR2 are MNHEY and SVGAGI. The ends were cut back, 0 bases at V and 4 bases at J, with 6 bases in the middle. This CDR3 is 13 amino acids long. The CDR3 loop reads CASSYSGGETQYF. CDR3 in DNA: TGTGCCAGCAGTTACTCAGGGGGAGAGACCCAGTACTTC.

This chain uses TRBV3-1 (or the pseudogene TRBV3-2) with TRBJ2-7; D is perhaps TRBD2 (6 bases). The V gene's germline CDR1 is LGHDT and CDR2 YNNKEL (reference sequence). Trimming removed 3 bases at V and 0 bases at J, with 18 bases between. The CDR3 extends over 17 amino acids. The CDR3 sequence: CASSHRGGGLSSYEQYF. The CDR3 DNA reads TGTGCCAGCAGCCACCGGGGAGGAGGCTTGAGCTCCTACGAGCAGTACTTC.

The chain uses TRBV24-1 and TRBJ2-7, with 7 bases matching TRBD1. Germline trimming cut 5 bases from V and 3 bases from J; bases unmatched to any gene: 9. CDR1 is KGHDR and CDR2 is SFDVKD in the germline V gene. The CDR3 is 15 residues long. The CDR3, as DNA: TGTGCCACCAGTGCCTCGGACAGGCCCCTCTACGAGCAGTACTTC. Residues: CATSASDRPLYEQYF.

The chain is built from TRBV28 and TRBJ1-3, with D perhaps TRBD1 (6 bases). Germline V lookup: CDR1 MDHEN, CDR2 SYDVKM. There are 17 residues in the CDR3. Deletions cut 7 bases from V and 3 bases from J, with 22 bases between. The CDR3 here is CASTALRRGSGGNTIYF. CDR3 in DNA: TGTGCCAGCACCGCCCTTCGTAGGGGGTCGGGTGGAAACACCATATATTTT. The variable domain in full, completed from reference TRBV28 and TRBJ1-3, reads DVKVTQSSRYLVKRTGEKVFLECVQDMDHENMFWYRQDPGLGLRLIYFSYDVKMKEKGDIPEGYSVSREKKERFSLILESASTNQTSMYLCASTALRRGSGGNTIYFGEGSWLTVV.

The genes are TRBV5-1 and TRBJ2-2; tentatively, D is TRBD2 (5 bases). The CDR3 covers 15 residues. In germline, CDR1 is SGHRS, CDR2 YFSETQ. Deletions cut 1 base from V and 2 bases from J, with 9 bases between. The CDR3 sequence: CASSLSPGNTGELFF. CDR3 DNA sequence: TGCGCCAGCAGCTTGTCCCCGGGAAACACCGGGGAGCTGTTTTTT.

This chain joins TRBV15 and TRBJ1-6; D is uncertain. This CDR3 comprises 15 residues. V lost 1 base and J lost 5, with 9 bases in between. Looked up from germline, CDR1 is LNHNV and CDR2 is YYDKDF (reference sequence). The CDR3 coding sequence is TGTGCCACCAGCAGAGGGCGGGTTGATAATTCACCCCTCCACTTT. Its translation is CATSRGRVDNSPLHF.

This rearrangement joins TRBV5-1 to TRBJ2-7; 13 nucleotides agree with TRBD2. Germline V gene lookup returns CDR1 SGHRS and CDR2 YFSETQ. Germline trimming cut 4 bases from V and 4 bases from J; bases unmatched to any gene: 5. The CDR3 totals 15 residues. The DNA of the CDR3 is TGCGCCAGCAGCCCGTTACTAGCGGGAGGGTACGAGCAGTACTTC. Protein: CASSPLLAGGYEQYF.

CDR3 DNA sequence: TGCGCCAGCAGTTTGGCCTACGGGACAGGCGATGAAAAACTGTTTTTT. The encoded protein is CASSLAYGTGDEKLFF. V usage is TRBV4-3 and J usage is TRBJ1-4; 8 bases agree with TRBD1. With V trimmed by 6 bases and J by 6 bases, 12 bases remained unmatched. Germline V gene lookup returns CDR1 LGHNA and CDR2 YSLEER. This CDR3 comprises 16 residues.